One and the same sample provided the 30 T cell receptor beta chains below, sequenced in a study of beta chain features in type 1 diabetes. Notes on the study in general: When Type 1 diabetes patients were examined, their TCRB CDR3s proved moderately but significantly shorter in all four CD4+ subsets.

The authors reverse transcribed all of the isolated RNA, so sequencing captured expressed TCRB transcripts. The repertoire was sequenced with immunoSEQ multiplex PCR; TCRdb's copy has only in-frame clones and lacks some. The table records about 170,000 clones, approximately 7.9% of them present only once. No antigens are known for them. Sequencing input: central memory CD4+ T cells from blood. All receptors derive from a man aged 18 to 29 with type 1 diabetes.

This clone was seen repeatedly, ten times or more. The chain carries TRBV29-1 and TRBJ2-3; no reliable D call. The CDR3 contains 11 residues. Trimming cost V 8 bases and J 5 bases, with 11 bases left between them. Germline CDR1 reads SQVTM; CDR2 reads ANQGSEA. The CDR3 coding sequence is TGCAGCTCGCGACTGGTAGATACGCAGTATTTT. Residues: CSSRLVDTQYF.

The chain carries TRBV7-2 and TRBJ2-7, with 11 bases fitting TRBD2. J gave up 6 bases and V 4 bases, and 17 bases lay outside the gene matches. Germline V gene lookup returns CDR1 SGHTA and CDR2 FQGNSA. This CDR3 has 18 residues. The CDR3 is CASSWLSGGAVRGIEQYF. The CDR3 DNA reads as TGTGCCAGCAGCTGGCTTAGCGGGGGGGCCGTCAGGGGTATCGAGCAGTACTTC.

The sample holds a few counts of this clone. The genes are TRBV2 and TRBJ2-1, with D possibly TRBD2 on 6 matching bases. The V end was cut by 11 bases, the J end by 2 bases, with 16 bases between. This CDR3 is 14 amino acids long. Germline V gene data show CDR1 as SNHLY and CDR2 as FYNNEI. As DNA, the CDR3 is TGTGCCGGAGGAGGGGTCGGGGCCTACAATGAGCAGTTCTTC. Amino acids: CAGGGVGAYNEQFF.

The gene calls are TRBV28 and TRBJ1-5; D remains ambiguous. V dropped 1 base and J dropped 3 bases, with 10 bases sitting between them. The CDR3 length is 15 residues. Germline V gene lookup returns CDR1 MDHEN and CDR2 SYDVKM. The chain's CDR3 is CASSLSPRYNQPQHF. CDR3 DNA: TGTGCCAGCAGTTTATCCCCCAGATACAATCAGCCCCAGCATTTT.

The rearrangement joins TRBV14 to TRBJ2-1; 7 nucleotides line up with TRBD2. Germline CDR1 and CDR2: SGHDN and FVKESK. V gave up 1 base and J gave up 8 bases; unmatched junction bases: 5. The CDR3 length is 14 residues. The CDR3 bases are TGTGCCAGCAGCCAAGGGACTAGTCGGGATGAGCAGTTCTTC. Amino acid sequence: CASSQGTSRDEQFF.

This clone was counted between two and nine times. The chain carries TRBV18 and TRBJ1-2; tentatively, D is TRBD1 (5 bases). Trimming took off 2 bases at V and 1 base at J, with 5 bases between the two ends. The germline gives CDR1 KGHSH, CDR2 LQKENI. This CDR3 region has 13 residues. CDR3 region: CASSPDSNYGYTF. DNA of the CDR3: TGTGCCAGCTCACCAGACAGTAACTATGGCTACACCTTC.

The chain joins TRBV11-2 to TRBJ2-2; 7 bases agree with TRBD2. CDR1 is SGHAT, CDR2 FQNNGV, per germline. The CDR3 has 17 amino acids. V was pared by 5 bases and J by 4 bases, with 13 bases of the junction left unmatched. As DNA, the CDR3 is TGTGCCAGCAGCCTAAACCCACTAGCGATGTCCACCGGGGAGCTGTTTTTT. Protein product: CASSLNPLAMSTGELFF.

The chain combines TRBV11-3 with TRBJ2-1; 8 positions match TRBD1. Germline V gene data show CDR1 as SGHNT and CDR2 as YENEEA. After removal of 10 bases from V and 5 bases from J, the junction contained 7 bases not matched to a gene. This CDR3 has 13 residues. The CDR3 reads CATSQGADNEQFF. The DNA for the CDR3 is TGTGCCACCTCCCAGGGGGCGGACAATGAGCAGTTCTTC.

This clone has more than one count but fewer than ten. This chain uses TRBV12-5 with TRBJ2-2; maybe TRBD1 (6 bases). The CDR3 loop spans 20 amino acids. Germline lookup yields CDR1 LGHNT and CDR2 FRNRAP. Trimming took off 0 bases at V and 0 bases at J, with 20 bases between the two ends. CDR3 residues: CASGLVNSPNREPNTGELFF. CDR3 bases: TGTGCTAGTGGTTTGGTAAACAGCCCTAACAGGGAGCCGAACACCGGGGAGCTGTTTTTT.

The genes are TRBV6-1 and TRBJ1-2; no clear D. The CDR3 length is 11 residues. V lost 7 bases and J 4 bases, leaving 7 bases between the germline ends. The germline gives CDR1 MNHNS, CDR2 SASEGT. The chain's CDR3 is CASKEGYGYTF. CDR3 in DNA: TGTGCCAGCAAGGAGGGCTATGGCTACACCTTC.

The sample holds a few counts of this clone. This chain links TRBV4-1 with TRBJ2-1; TRBD1 matches 9 bases. CDR1 and CDR2 from the germline V gene are MGHRA and YSYEKL. The CDR3 length is 15 residues. J lost 2 bases, V lost 4 bases, and 3 bases had no gene match. In DNA form, the CDR3 reads TGCGCCAGCAGCCCGGGACAGGGAACCTACAATGAGCAGTTCTTC. This gives the protein CASSPGQGTYNEQFF.

The CDR3 nucleotides are TGTGCCAGCAGCTTCTATCGGGAAGGGCAGTACTTC. As protein: CASSFYREGQYF. The chain links TRBV5-4 to TRBJ2-7; weak D call: TRBD2 (5 bases). V gave up 2 bases and J gave up 9 bases, with 12 bases separating them. Looked up from germline, CDR1 is SGHNT and CDR2 is YYREEE (reference sequence). This CDR3 comprises 12 residues. Based on the CDR3 plus reference TRBV5-4 and TRBJ2-7, the full variable domain is ETGVTQSPTHLIKTRGQQVTLRCSSQSGHNTVSWYQQALGQGPQFIFQYYREEENGRGNFPPRFSGLQFPNYSSELNVNALELDDSALYLCASSFYREGQYFGPGTRLTVT.

This clone has only a few counts. The gene calls are TRBV7-9 and TRBJ1-1; D gene uncertain. CDR3 length equals 12 residues. Between the trimmed V and J ends, which lost 4 bases and 7 bases, there was a span of 10 bases. Germline V gene sequence: CDR1 SEHNR, CDR2 FQNEAQ (reference sequence). CDR3 bases: TGTGCCAGCAGCTCGGGGTGGGTTGAAGCTTTCTTT. It is translated as CASSSGWVEAFF.

On this clone itself: An end of the junction does not agree with germline; a read error may underlie this. V and J are TRBV28 and TRBJ2-4; D may be TRBD2 (7 bases). Per the germline V gene, CDR1 is MDHEN and CDR2 is SYDVKM. The length of the CDR3 is 17 residues. CDR3 residues: CAGSKGGWGLAKNIQYF. The CDR3 region has the DNA TGTGCCGGCAGCAAGGGGGGGTGGGGGCTAGCCAAAAACATTCAGTACTTC.

The chain joins TRBV6-5 to TRBJ2-1; D might be TRBD2 (5 bases). The CDR3 runs 14 residues. The V end lost 7 bases, the J end lost 5 bases, and 15 bases lay between the germline ends. Per germline, CDR1 MNHEY and CDR2 SVGAGI. DNA for the CDR3: TGTGCCAGCAAAGTAGCGTTGAGTGACAATGAGCAGTTCTTC. Protein sequence: CASKVALSDNEQFF.

V usage is TRBV6-6 and J usage is TRBJ2-3; 14 bases are shared with TRBD2. This CDR3 has 15 residues. From germline, CDR1 is MNHNY and CDR2 SVGAGI (reference sequence). Trimming took 5 bases from V and 3 from J; bases not matched to a gene: 1. In DNA, the CDR3 is TGTGCCAGCAGTGGGACTAGCGGGAGAACAGATACGCAGTATTTT. The encoded protein is CASSGTSGRTDTQYF.

This clone has only a few counts. V and J are TRBV10-3 and TRBJ2-7; 9 positions agree with TRBD2. Per germline, CDR1 ENHRY and CDR2 SYGVKD. The CDR3 has 17 residues. V dropped 0 bases and J dropped 6; count of bases not matched to a gene: 12. In nucleotides, the CDR3 is TGTGCCATCAGTGAGTCGGGCCCAGCGGGAGGTTCCCCCGAGCAGTACTTC. Encoded protein: CAISESGPAGGSPEQYF.

This clone has more than one count but fewer than ten. The chain is built from TRBV20-1 and TRBJ2-7; a weak D match, TRBD1 (5 bases). In germline, CDR1 is DFQATT, CDR2 SNEGSKA (reference sequence). The CDR3 runs to 11 residues. The CDR3 is CTPIQGYEQYF. The CDR3 DNA sequence: TGCACCCCAATCCAGGGTTACGAGCAGTACTTC.

This clone was seen ten or more times. This chain links TRBV5-4 with TRBJ1-5; D gene uncertain. The CDR3 has 15 residues. Germline V gives CDR1 SGHNT, CDR2 YYREEE (reference sequence). V was cut by 0 bases and J by 1 base, with 8 bases left in between. The CDR3 DNA follows: TGTGCCAGCAGCTTGGGCGGGGAAAGCAATCAGCCCCAGCATTTT. Translating gives CASSLGGESNQPQHF.

The chain is built from TRBV7-9 and TRBJ2-5, with D possibly TRBD2 on 6 matching bases. V lost 1 base and J 0 bases, leaving 9 bases between the germline ends. The CDR3 extends over 15 amino acids. CDR1 and CDR2 from the germline V gene are SEHNR and FQNEAQ (reference sequence). CDR3 coding DNA: TGTGCCAGCAGCTTAGATCGGGGGTACCAAGAGACCCAGTACTTC. Amino acid sequence: CASSLDRGYQETQYF.

A few counts support this clone. The chain employs TRBV30 and TRBJ2-1, with no clear D. The CDR3 runs to 12 residues. With 2 bases removed from V and 7 bases from J, the gap between germline ends came to 9 bases. CDR1 and CDR2 (germline): GTSNPN, SVGIG (reference sequence). Here the CDR3 DNA reads TGTGCCTGGAGTACTGAACTAAATGAGCAGTTCTTC. Amino acid sequence: CAWSTELNEQFF.

This clone occurred a few times. J is TRBJ2-4 and V is TRBV28; 8 bases map to TRBD2. From germline, CDR1 is MDHEN and CDR2 SYDVKM. This CDR3 is built from 14 residues. The trim removed 6 bases at V and 5 bases at J, leaving 6 bases unmatched. The CDR3 reads CASRTGTSQNIQYF. As DNA, the CDR3 is TGTGCCAGCAGAACCGGGACTAGTCAAAACATTCAGTACTTC.

The CDR3 DNA is TGTGCCAGCAGCCGAGGCCCAGGACAGGGAAGCACTGAAGCTTTCTTT. This sequence encodes CASSRGPGQGSTEAFF. V usage is TRBV14 and J usage is TRBJ1-1; 8 positions agree with TRBD1. Germline CDR1 is SGHDN and CDR2 is FVKESK. This CDR3 contains 16 residues. V dropped 4 bases and J dropped 4; count of bases not matched to a gene: 11. The entire variable domain, with the rest obtained from reference TRBV14 and TRBJ1-1, is as follows: EAGVTQFPSHSVIEKGQTVTLRCDPISGHDNLYWYRRVMGKEIKFLLHFVKESKQDESGMPNNRFLAERTGGTYSTLKVQPAELEDSGVYFCASSRGPGQGSTEAFFGQGTRLTVV.

This clone appeared many times. The chain joins TRBV4-2 to TRBJ2-3, with 10 bases identical to TRBD2. This CDR3 has 18 residues. The trim removed 3 bases at V and 1 base at J, leaving 10 bases unmatched. Germline-derived CDR1 and CDR2 are LGHNA and YNFKEQ. CDR3 amino acids: CASSQGLAGVGGTDTQYF. CDR3 bases: TGTGCCAGCAGCCAGGGGCTAGCGGGAGTGGGCGGCACAGATACGCAGTATTTT.

V and J are TRBV9 and TRBJ2-5, with 7 bases lining up with TRBD1. This CDR3 is built from 13 residues. CDR1 is SGDLS, CDR2 YYNGEE, per germline. V gave up 4 bases and J gave up 3 bases; unmatched junction bases: 3. In DNA, the CDR3 is TGTGCCAGCAGCCGGGACAGTAAAGAGACCCAGTACTTC. Its protein is CASSRDSKETQYF.

The chain uses TRBV29-1 and TRBJ2-2; 7 positions agree with TRBD2. Germline values: CDR1 SQVTM, CDR2 ANQGSEA. V dropped 4 bases and J dropped 1; count of bases not matched to a gene: 0. CDR3 size: 13 residues. CDR3 protein: CSVGGGNTGELFF. The CDR3 DNA reads TGCAGCGTTGGCGGGGGGAACACCGGGGAGCTGTTTTTT.

V is TRBV6-6 and J is TRBJ2-7; 10 nucleotides agree with TRBD2. The ends lost 8 bases at V and 0 bases at J; junction bases unmatched: 7. The length of the CDR3 is 15 residues. The germline gives CDR1 MNHNY, CDR2 SVGAGI (reference sequence). CDR3 bases: TGTGCCAGCGGGGAGCGGGGGGGCAGCTCCTACGAGCAGTACTTC. Protein product: CASGERGGSSYEQYF.

A few counts support this clone. The CDR3 coding sequence is TGTGCCAGCAGTTACGGAGCGGGGGGAGTCTACGAGCAGTACTTC. As protein: CASSYGAGGVYEQYF. The rearrangement uses TRBV6-6 and TRBJ2-7, with TRBD2 matching 9 bases. Losses at the gene ends were 2 bases for V and 3 bases for J; bases not matched to a gene: 5. The CDR3 is made up of 15 amino acids. CDR1 MNHNY and CDR2 SVGAGI come from the germline V gene (reference sequence).

In this sample, this clone turned up a few times. CDR3 coding DNA: TGCGCCAGCAGCCGCGGACAGGGGGCGACCGGGGAGCTGTTTTTT. Translation gives CASSRGQGATGELFF. This chain uses TRBV4-1 with TRBJ2-2, with 11 bases aligning to TRBD1. The V and J ends lost 4 bases and 5 bases, in that order; junction bases with no gene match: 3. The CDR3 consists of 15 residues. The germline gives CDR1 MGHRA, CDR2 YSYEKL.

This clone was observed a few times. This chain connects TRBV4-3 to TRBJ2-6; 8 nucleotides agree with TRBD1. The ends lost 2 bases at V and 2 bases at J; junction bases unmatched: 2. CDR3 length: 16 amino acids. Germline loops: CDR1 LGHNA, CDR2 YSLEER. Written as DNA, the CDR3 is TGCGCCAGCAGCCAAAGACAGGGGACTGGGGCCAACGTCCTGACTTTC. Its protein is CASSQRQGTGANVLTF.